In its sample, the clone carrying this T cell receptor (beta chain) is medium-sized. Its antigen is unknown. This entry belongs to a study of cytomegalovirus exposure and HLA in healthy donors. Whole-study results and caveats: The likely origin of a cluster of highly shared sequence variants was a sequencing artifact. Follow-up analysis later connected one missense variant in DCLRE1C with trimming of TCR beta V- and J-genes.

The PCR was carried out with 60 Vbeta primers and 13 Jbeta primers. Original methodology: There were about 80 million unique TCR beta chains by a later count, and approximately 10 million of them were shared. The protocol was immunoSEQ multiplex PCR, while the TCRdb copy is restricted to in-frame clones and leaves out a portion. The V and J calls and clone size were taken over from that table, and D and trimming were inferred from the DNA. The sample holds 72,000 or so clones, roughly 68% seen once. V shed 2 bases and J 4 bases; nucleotides not matched to a gene: 8. CDR3 length: 16 residues. Germline V CDR1 and CDR2: MGHRA, YSYEKL.

The specimen sequenced was PBMCs. The TCR sequence derives from a woman aged 45 to 65 in good health and CMV-seronegative. V and J are TRBV4-1 and TRBJ1-5; 7 nucleotides line up with TRBD1. The CDR3 is CASSQTPGQLNQPQHF. The CDR3 DNA reads TGCGCCAGCAGCCAAACACCGGGACAGCTGAATCAGCCCCAGCATTTT.